This passage covers 14 T cell receptor beta chains from one sample sequenced in a study of T cell clusters in autoimmune cytopenias. Tens of thousands of genome equivalents of blood DNA were amplified for TRB. TRB was amplified by touch-down multiplex PCR, primer pools A and B combined. TCRdb reprocessed the multiplex PCR reads and reports one entry per CDR3 protein, with no DNA. This repertoire comprises approximately 7,000 distinct CDR3 sequences; its ten largest clones make up roughly 28%. Sequencing input: peripheral blood. Receptors were obtained from a human donor with an autoimmune cytopenia or autoimmune hepatitis (not recorded which).

This clonotype is medium-sized by frequency. This chain joins TRBV30 and TRBJ1-1; the TCRdb call, TRBD1, lacks DNA for checking. The CDR3 length is 13 residues. Germline CDR1 GTSNPN, CDR2 SVGIG (reference sequence). This chain's CDR3 is CAWSKGLNTEAFF.

The J gene is TRBJ2-7, the V gene TRBV18; absent DNA, TCRdb's TRBD2 call cannot be checked. The CDR3 covers 16 residues. Germline V gives CDR1 KGHSH, CDR2 LQKENI. The CDR3 region is CASSPPQGPSGSEQYF.

By frequency, this clonotype is medium-sized. V gene TRBV30 combines with J gene TRBJ2-1. This CDR3 comprises 16 residues. Per germline, CDR1 GTSNPN and CDR2 SVGIG (reference sequence). The CDR3 sequence is CAWRDWTRISYNEQFF.

The chain couples TRBV10-2 to TRBJ2-7; TCRdb gives TRBD1 as the D gene, but with no DNA this cannot be confirmed. The CDR3 is 14 residues long. From germline, CDR1 is WSHSY and CDR2 SAAADI. The CDR3 is CASSLWTGGYEQYF.

The rearrangement joins TRBV24-1 to TRBJ1-1; there is no DNA to check the TCRdb D call of TRBD1. Looked up from germline, CDR1 is KGHDR and CDR2 is SFDVKD. This CDR3 comprises 13 residues. The chain's CDR3 is CATRDRGNTEAFF.

This rearrangement joins TRBV15 to TRBJ1-2; TCRdb outputs TRBD1, but without DNA this stays unchecked. The CDR3 contains 18 residues. Germline CDR1 LNHNV, CDR2 YYDKDF (reference sequence). CDR3: CATSRKGGQGVFGYGYTF.

The chain recombines TRBV11-2 with TRBJ2-7; checking the TCRdb D call of TRBD1 is not possible without DNA. The CDR3 length is 16 residues. Germline CDR1 and CDR2: SGHAT and FQNNGV. The CDR3 region is CASSLDQAGQTYEQYF.

The rearrangement joins TRBV27 to TRBJ2-5; TCRdb returns TRBD1, unconfirmable since there is no DNA. This CDR3 comprises 14 residues. Germline V gene data show CDR1 as MNHEY and CDR2 as SMNVEV (reference sequence). CDR3 region: CASSFRQGQETQYF.

The chain is built from TRBV2 and TRBJ1-1; TCRdb's D gene call, TRBD1, goes unchecked for lack of DNA. This CDR3 spans 12 amino acids. The germline CDR1 and CDR2 sequences are SNHLY and FYNNEI. The CDR3 sequence: CASRGDSPEAFF. The variable domain in full, completed from reference TRBV2 and TRBJ1-1, reads EPEVTQTPSHQVTQMGQEVILRCVPISNHLYFYWYRQILGQKVEFLVSFYNNEISEKSEIFDDQFSVERPDGSNFTLKIRSTKLEDSAMYFCASRGDSPEAFFGQGTRLTVV.

The V call is TRBV10-1, the J call TRBJ2-6. The CDR3 sequence is 18 residues long. Germline values: CDR1 WNHNN, CDR2 SYGVQD (reference sequence). CDR3 region: CASSDTFRPLSGANVLTF.

The chain uses TRBV5-1 and TRBJ2-3; the TRBD1 assignment by TCRdb is unverifiable without DNA. Germline assignment: CDR1 SGHRS and CDR2 YFSETQ. CDR3 size: 14 residues. The CDR3 is CASSPLTATDTQYF.

This CDR3 reads CASSLASGSQETQYF. The rearrangement uses TRBV5-1 and TRBJ2-5; TCRdb outputs TRBD2, but without DNA this stays unchecked. Germline lookup yields CDR1 SGHRS and CDR2 YFSETQ. CDR3 length: 15 residues.

The V call is TRBV20-1, the J call TRBJ2-3; as DNA is missing, the TRBD1 call by TCRdb cannot be tested. This CDR3 spans 13 amino acids. Germline CDR1 is DFQATT and CDR2 is SNEGSKA (reference sequence). CDR3 region: CSARGPDTDTQYF.

This sequence joins TRBV12-3 or TRBV12-4 and TRBJ2-5; TCRdb's D call of TRBD2 is untestable without DNA. CDR3 size: 15 residues. The CDR3 sequence: CASSFGGVGQETQYF.